Following are 3 T cell receptor beta chains from one sample sequenced in a study of early T cells in non-severe SARS-CoV-2 infection. TCRdb redid the calling of the 5' RACE reads with MiXCR, one entry per CDR3 protein. The table has more than 30,000 distinct CDR3 sequences, about 7% seen once; the top ten hold 10% to 15%. The sample was whole blood, taken at baseline. The receptors derive from an adult who was a healthcare worker with PCR-confirmed SARS-CoV-2 infection or an uninfected control (not recorded which).

As concerns this clonotype: This may be a read error: a much more frequent sequence differs by one nucleotide. V is TRBV5-6 and J is TRBJ2-1, with D possibly being TRBD1 (5 bases). The V gene's germline CDR1 is SGHDT and CDR2 YYEEEE. The CDR3 is 13 residues long. The CDR3 reads CASSLLTDNEEFF. DNA of the CDR3: TGTGCCAGCAGCTTGCTGACAGACAATGAGGAGTTCTTC.

This clonotype has a count of ten or more. The genes are TRBV30 and TRBJ2-1, with 7 positions matching TRBD1. Germline loops: CDR1 GTSNPN, CDR2 SVGIG (reference sequence). V lost 3 bases and J lost 9; bases outside the gene matches: 14. The CDR3 runs 15 residues. CDR3 in DNA: TGTGCCTGGAGATTACCGACAGGGTACCCCAGTGAGCAGTTCTTC. As protein: CAWRLPTGYPSEQFF. Looking up the rest from reference TRBV30 and TRBJ2-1 gives the full variable domain: SQTIHQWPATLVQPVGSPLSLECTVEGTSNPNLYWYRQAAGRGLQLLFYSVGIGQISSEVPQNLSASRPQDRQFILSSKKLLLSDSGFYLCAWRLPTGYPSEQFFGPGTRLTVL.

This clonotype was seen a handful of times. The V gene is TRBV28, the J gene TRBJ2-6; D is undetermined. Trimming took off 7 bases at V and 4 bases at J, with 11 bases between the two ends. Germline CDR1 is MDHEN and CDR2 is SYDVKM. This CDR3 spans 14 amino acids. In DNA, the CDR3 is TGTGCCAGCACCTTTTTTGGCGGGGCCAACGTCCTGACTTTC. It codes for CASTFFGGANVLTF.